The entry below gives a single TCR beta chain sequence along with its context. This CDR3 contains 15 residues. The germline V and J ends were trimmed by 6 bases and 1 base, with 13 bases remaining between them. CDR1 and CDR2 from the germline V gene are MNHEY and SVGAGI. These data originate in a study of blood T cell repertoires in COVID-19. Study-wide context: COVID-19 samples collected from the United States, Italy and Spain covered acute and convalescent phases. The cDNA or gDNA used as material had been derived from T cells, B-cell-depleted T cells, or PBMCs.

Authors' methods: The authors estimated nucleated cell counts from reference gene primer amplification. Sequencing was performed with immunoSEQ multiplex PCR; in TCRdb, only in-frame clones are kept and a portion is missing. D and trimming come from the DNA, and the V and J calls and clone size come from that table. The top ten clones hold about 1% of a sample with 100,000 to 150,000 clones, over 75% of them seen once. The V gene is TRBV6-5, the J gene TRBJ2-1, with D perhaps TRBD2 (6 bases). This TCR was recovered from a woman of 80 years or more with acute or convalescent COVID-19. The sample was peripheral blood. The CDR3 DNA sequence: TGTGCCAGCAGGCTACTAGCCGGGTCCTACAATGAGCAGTTCTTC. Encoded protein: CASRLLAGSYNEQFF.